The 9 T cell receptor beta chains below come from one sample, sequenced in a study of T cells expressing NK-cell markers. Using the 5' RACE reads, TCRdb records one entry per CDR3 protein without DNA. This listing includes some 460,000 distinct CDR3 sequences. Sequencing was performed on blood T cells: a sorted CD56 or NKG2C T cell subset, CD4+ or CD8+ T cells, or bulk PBMC T cells (not recorded which). Receptors were obtained from a woman aged 50 to 60 in good health.

V is TRBV5-1 and J is TRBJ2-1; absent DNA, TCRdb's TRBD1 call cannot be checked. The V gene's germline CDR1 is SGHRS and CDR2 YFSETQ. The CDR3 is 16 residues long. The CDR3 reads CASSLEGTTLNNEQFF.

This chain connects TRBV7-8 to TRBJ2-2; TCRdb picks TRBD2, but there is no DNA to check that call. There are 16 residues in the CDR3. Germline CDR1 and CDR2: SGHVS and FQNEAQ. The CDR3 is CASSLQQAGPFGELFF.

V usage is TRBV7-9 and J usage is TRBJ1-5; without DNA, the TCRdb call of TRBD1 cannot be checked. Germline CDR1 reads SEHNR; CDR2 reads FQNEAQ (reference sequence). The CDR3 runs to 14 residues. The CDR3 spells CASSRGGSGKPQHF.

The rearrangement uses TRBV2 and TRBJ2-3. CDR3 size: 16 residues. Germline CDR1 is SNHLY and CDR2 is FYNNEI. The CDR3 sequence is CASSVLTFASTDTQYF.

This chain uses TRBV24-1 with TRBJ2-3; the D call from TCRdb, TRBD1, cannot be confirmed without DNA. The CDR3 is 13 residues long. Looked up from germline, CDR1 is KGHDR and CDR2 is SFDVKD. CDR3 amino acids: CAIGTGSSDTQYF.

The gene calls are TRBV27 and TRBJ1-2; TCRdb indicates TRBD1, and absent DNA this call remains unverified. Germline assignment: CDR1 MNHEY and CDR2 SMNVEV (reference sequence). This CDR3 is built from 15 residues. The chain's CDR3 is CASSSPRRGNYGYTF.

This chain connects TRBV7-2 to TRBJ1-5; without DNA, the TCRdb call of TRBD1 cannot be checked. Germline V gene lookup returns CDR1 SGHTA and CDR2 FQGNSA. The CDR3 totals 13 residues. CDR3 in amino acids: CASSFRRDQPQHF.

The chain uses TRBV20-1 and TRBJ2-1; absent DNA, TCRdb's TRBD2 call cannot be checked. Per the germline V gene, CDR1 is DFQATT and CDR2 is SNEGSKA (reference sequence). This CDR3 contains 14 residues. Here the CDR3 reads CSARDLGLFNEQFF.

V gene TRBV11-3 combines with J gene TRBJ2-1; TCRdb lists TRBD1, though no DNA is available to test this call. Germline V CDR1 and CDR2: SGHNT, YENEEA. The CDR3 has 16 residues. Here the CDR3 reads CASSQTGGGRHNEQFF.